This T cell receptor (beta chain) was found in a study of beta chain features in type 1 diabetes. As for this clone: Antigen unknown.

Overall study findings and caveats: Patients with Type 1 diabetes showed moderately but significantly shorter TCRB CDR3s in all four CD4+ subsets.

V lost 4 bases, J lost 3 bases, and 10 bases stayed unmatched. The CDR3 length is 16 residues. The germline V gene encodes CDR1 LGHNA and CDR2 YNFKEQ. The whole isolated RNA underwent reverse transcription, so sequencing captured expressed TCRB transcripts. Clones were sequenced by immunoSEQ multiplex PCR, and TCRdb holds only the in-frame ones, with some missing. The profile shows around 710,000 clones, around 12% of them singletons. The J gene is TRBJ2-7, the V gene TRBV4-2, with 9 nucleotides matching TRBD2. The clonotype comes from a man younger than 40 with type 1 diabetes. The sample consisted of naive CD4+ T cells from blood. The DNA for the CDR3 is TGTGCCAGCAGCCCTATAGCGGGAGACACCATCTACGAGCAGTACTTC. Translating gives CASSPIAGDTIYEQYF.